This T cell receptor beta chain originates from a study of T cell repertoires in cytomegalovirus infection. Trimming removed 5 bases from V and 4 bases from J; junction bases left unmatched: 5. Germline CDR1 is SGHTA and CDR2 is FQGTGA. This CDR3 contains 14 residues. TCRdb reanalysed the reads using MiXCR and keeps one entry per CDR3 protein. The sample lists around 210,000 distinct CDR3 sequences; 6.5% were seen once. The sequenced sample was PBMCs. This clonotype was obtained from a human donor in good health (CMV status not recorded). Some clones in this sample may be carry-over from other donors' samples. The chain recombines TRBV7-3 with TRBJ1-2; 9 nucleotides match TRBD1. The CDR3 here is CASSQDRGLYGYTF. The CDR3 coding sequence is TGTGCCAGCAGCCAGGACAGGGGACTCTATGGCTACACCTTC. The full variable domain, completed using reference TRBV7-3 and TRBJ1-2, is GAGVSQTPSNKVTEKGKYVELRCDPISGHTALYWYRQSLGQGPEFLIYFQGTGAADDSGLPNDRFFAVRPEGSVSTLKIQRTERGDSAVYLCASSQDRGLYGYTFGSGTRLTVV.